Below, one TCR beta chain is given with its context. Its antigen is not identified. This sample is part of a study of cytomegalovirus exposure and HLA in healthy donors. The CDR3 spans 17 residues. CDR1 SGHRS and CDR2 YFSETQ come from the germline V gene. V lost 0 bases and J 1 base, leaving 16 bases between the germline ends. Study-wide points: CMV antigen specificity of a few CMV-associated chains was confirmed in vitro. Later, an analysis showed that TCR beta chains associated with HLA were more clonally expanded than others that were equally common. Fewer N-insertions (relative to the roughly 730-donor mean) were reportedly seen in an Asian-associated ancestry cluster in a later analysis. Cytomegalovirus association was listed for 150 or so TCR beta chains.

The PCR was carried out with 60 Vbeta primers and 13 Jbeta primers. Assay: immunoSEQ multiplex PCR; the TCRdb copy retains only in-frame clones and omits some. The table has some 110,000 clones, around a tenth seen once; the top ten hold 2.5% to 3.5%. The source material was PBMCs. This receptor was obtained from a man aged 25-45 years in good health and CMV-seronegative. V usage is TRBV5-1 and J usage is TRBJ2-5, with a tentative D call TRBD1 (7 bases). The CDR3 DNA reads TGCGCCAGCAGCTTGGCCGCGGCAGGGGGGATCCAAGAGACCCAGTACTTC. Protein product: CASSLAAAGGIQETQYF.